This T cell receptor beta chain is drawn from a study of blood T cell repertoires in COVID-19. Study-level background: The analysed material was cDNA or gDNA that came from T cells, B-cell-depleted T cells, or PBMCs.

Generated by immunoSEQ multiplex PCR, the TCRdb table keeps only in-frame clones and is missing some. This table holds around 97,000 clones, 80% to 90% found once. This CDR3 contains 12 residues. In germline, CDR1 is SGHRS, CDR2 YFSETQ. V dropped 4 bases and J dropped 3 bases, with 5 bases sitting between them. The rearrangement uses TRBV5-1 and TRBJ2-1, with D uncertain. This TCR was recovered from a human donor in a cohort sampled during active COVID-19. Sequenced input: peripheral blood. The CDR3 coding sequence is TGCGCCAGCAGCCAGTACTACAATGAGCAGTTCTTC. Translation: CASSQYYNEQFF.